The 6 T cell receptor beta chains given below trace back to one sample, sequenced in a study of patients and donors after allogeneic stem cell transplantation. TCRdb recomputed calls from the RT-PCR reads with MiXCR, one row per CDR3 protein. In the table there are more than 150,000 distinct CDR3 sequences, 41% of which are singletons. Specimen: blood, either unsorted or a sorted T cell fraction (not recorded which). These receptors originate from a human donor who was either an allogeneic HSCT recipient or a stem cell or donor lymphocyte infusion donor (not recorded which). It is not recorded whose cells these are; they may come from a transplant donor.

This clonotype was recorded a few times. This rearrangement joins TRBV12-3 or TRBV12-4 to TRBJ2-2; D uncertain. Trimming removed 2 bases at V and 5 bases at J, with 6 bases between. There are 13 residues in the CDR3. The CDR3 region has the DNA TGTGCCAGCAGTTTACTGGCAACCGGGGAGCTGTTTTTT. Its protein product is CASSLLATGELFF.

The CDR3 loop is CATSDLGTLGYTF. CDR3 bases: TGTGCCACCAGTGACTTAGGGACGCTCGGCTACACCTTC. The chain links TRBV24-1 to TRBJ1-2; D perhaps matches TRBD1 (5 bases). The CDR3 has 13 amino acids. With 4 bases removed from V and 8 bases from J, the gap between germline ends came to 13 bases. The germline V gene has CDR1 KGHDR and CDR2 SFDVKD.

CDR3 region: CSVELGRGILYTF. CDR3 in DNA: TGCAGCGTTGAACTGGGCAGGGGGATACTCTACACCTTC. This sequence joins TRBV29-1 and TRBJ1-2; 7 bases line up with TRBD1. This CDR3 is built from 13 residues. V shed 2 bases and J 10 bases; nucleotides not matched to a gene: 10. CDR1 is SQVTM and CDR2 is ANQGSEA in the germline V gene. The complete variable domain, with remaining parts taken from reference TRBV29-1 and TRBJ1-2, reads SAVISQKPSRDICQRGTSLTIQCQVDSQVTMMFWYRQQPGQSLTLIATANQGSEATYESGFVIDKFPISRPNLTFSTLTVSNMSPEDSSIYLCSVELGRGILYTFGSGTRLTVV.

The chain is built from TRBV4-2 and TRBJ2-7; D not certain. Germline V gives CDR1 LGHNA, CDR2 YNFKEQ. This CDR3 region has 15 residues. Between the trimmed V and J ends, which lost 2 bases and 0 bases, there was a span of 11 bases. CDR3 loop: CASSQNGPSSYEQYF. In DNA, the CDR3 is TGTGCCAGCAGCCAAAACGGACCGAGCTCCTACGAGCAGTACTTC.

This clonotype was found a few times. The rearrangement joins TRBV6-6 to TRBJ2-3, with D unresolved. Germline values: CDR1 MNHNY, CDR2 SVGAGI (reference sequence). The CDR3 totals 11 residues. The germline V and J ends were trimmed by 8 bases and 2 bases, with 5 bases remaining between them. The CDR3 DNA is TGTGCCAGCGGGGACACAGATACGCAGTATTTT. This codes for CASGDTDTQYF.

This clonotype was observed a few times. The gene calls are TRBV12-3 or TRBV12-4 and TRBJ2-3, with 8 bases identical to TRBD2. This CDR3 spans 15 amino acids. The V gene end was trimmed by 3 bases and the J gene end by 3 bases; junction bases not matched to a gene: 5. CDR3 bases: TGTGCCAGCAGTTTCCTTCGGGAGGGGACAGATACGCAGTATTTT. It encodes CASSFLREGTDTQYF.